The 8 T cell receptor beta chains below all came from one sample that was sequenced in a study of early T cells in non-severe SARS-CoV-2 infection (dated by TCRdb to the early 2020s). Libraries were built with 5' RACE. Instrument on record: NextSeq 500. Using fastp trimming at Q25 and MiXCR clonotype assembly, TCRdb reanalyzed the public sequencing data and kept in-frame beta chains. Rows with one shared CDR3 protein collapse into an entry with the most common genes and DNA. Counted in this sample were 70,000 to 75,000 distinct CDR3 sequences; 12% of them appeared once. About 3.9% of the sample lies in the top ten. Material: whole blood. These TCRs come from an adult who was a healthcare worker with PCR-confirmed SARS-CoV-2 infection or an uninfected control (not recorded which).

This clonotype was seen a few times. This chain uses TRBV3-1 with TRBJ1-2; TRBD1 is a possible D gene (6 bases). CDR1 and CDR2 (germline): LGHDT, YNNKEL (reference sequence). The CDR3 loop spans 13 amino acids. V was trimmed by 3 bases and J by 7 bases, leaving 12 bases between them. In DNA, the CDR3 is TGTGCCAGCAGCCAGAGGACAGCCTTTGGCTACACCTTC. As protein: CASSQRTAFGYTF.

The chain uses TRBV12-2 and TRBJ2-1; the D call in the table, TRBD2, was not verified against the DNA. TRBV12-2 is a pseudogene. The CDR3 loop spans 17 amino acids. The CDR3 sequence is CASRLGLRVPSYNEQFF. The CDR3 DNA reads TGTGCAAGTCGCTTAGGGTTGAGAGTCCCATCCTACAATGAGCAGTTCTTC.

This clonotype was picked up many times. The V gene is TRBV14, the J gene TRBJ2-7; possible D gene TRBD2, 5 bases. The germline CDR1 and CDR2 sequences are SGHDN and FVKESK. V gave up 0 bases and J gave up 0 bases, with 9 bases separating them. CDR3 length equals 15 residues. As DNA, the CDR3 is TGTGCCAGCAGCCAAGAAGCGGTTAGCTCCTACGAGCAGTACTTC. Protein product: CASSQEAVSSYEQYF. Full variable domain (missing parts from reference TRBV14 and TRBJ2-7): EAGVTQFPSHSVIEKGQTVTLRCDPISGHDNLYWYRRVMGKEIKFLLHFVKESKQDESGMPNNRFLAERTGGTYSTLKVQPAELEDSGVYFCASSQEAVSSYEQYFGPGTRLTVT.

The gene calls are TRBV12-3 or TRBV12-4 and TRBJ2-2, with a possible D match to TRBD1 (5 bases). This CDR3 is built from 15 residues. The V gene lost 3 bases and the J gene lost 1 base, with 9 bases spanning the gap. This CDR3 is CASSLWQGNTGELFF. As DNA, the CDR3 is TGTGCCAGCAGTTTGTGGCAGGGGAACACCGGGGAGCTGTTTTTT.

This clonotype was seen repeatedly, ten times or more. This rearrangement joins TRBV24-1 to TRBJ2-2; 7 positions match TRBD1. The V segment lost 0 bases and the J segment 2 bases; nucleotides outside the gene matches: 2. The CDR3 has 16 residues. Per germline, CDR1 KGHDR and CDR2 SFDVKD. The CDR3 sequence is CATSDLGQDNTGELFF. CDR3 nucleotide sequence: TGTGCCACCAGTGATTTGGGACAGGACAACACCGGGGAGCTGTTTTTT.

The chain has TRBV5-1 and TRBJ1-1; 7 bases are a match to TRBD1. Trimming cost V 2 bases and J 1 base; bases outside gene matches: 2. Looked up from germline, CDR1 is SGHRS and CDR2 is YFSETQ. The CDR3 has 14 amino acids. The DNA for the CDR3 is TGCGCCAGCAGCTTTACAGGGGCGAACACTGAAGCTTTCTTT. Translated, it gives CASSFTGANTEAFF.

This clonotype was seen only a few times. The CDR3 is CASRSPGGGTDTQYF. CDR3 DNA: TGTGCCAGCAGATCCCCCGGCGGGGGGACAGATACGCAGTATTTT. The gene calls are TRBV6-6 and TRBJ2-3; TRBD2 agrees at 8 bases. The length of the CDR3 is 15 residues. V shed 6 bases and J 3 bases; nucleotides not matched to a gene: 8. Germline V gene lookup returns CDR1 MNHNY and CDR2 SVGAGI (reference sequence).

The chain couples TRBV29-1 to TRBJ1-1; a weak D match, TRBD1 (5 bases). CDR1 SQVTM and CDR2 ANQGSEA come from the germline V gene. With 1 base removed from V and 5 bases from J, the gap between germline ends came to 14 bases. The CDR3 sequence is 14 residues long. This CDR3 is CSVEGGRGSTEAFF. DNA of the CDR3: TGCAGCGTTGAAGGGGGAAGGGGATCAACTGAAGCTTTCTTT. The full variable domain, its missing parts supplied by reference TRBV29-1 and TRBJ1-1, is SAVISQKPSRDICQRGTSLTIQCQVDSQVTMMFWYRQQPGQSLTLIATANQGSEATYESGFVIDKFPISRPNLTFSTLTVSNMSPEDSSIYLCSVEGGRGSTEAFFGQGTRLTVV.